This is a list of T cell receptor beta chains from one sample in a study of blood T cell repertoires in COVID-19. TCRdb's copy holds only in-frame clones and misses some; the assay was immunoSEQ multiplex PCR. The table lists approximately 300,000 clones, roughly 90% of them singletons. Sequences were obtained from peripheral blood. The source of these receptors is a woman between 45 and 60 years old with active or convalescent COVID-19. CDR3s include the opening cysteine and the closing phenylalanine or tryptophan. Each record gives: V gene, J gene, D gene, CDR3 DNA, CDR3 protein. A D gene is named only where the DNA matches it firmly.

v_gene: TRBV10-3
j_gene: TRBJ2-3
d_gene: -
CDR3nt: TGTGCCATCAGTGACGGTAATCGGAGCGGGCGAAGGACAGATACGCAGTATTTT
CDR3aa: CAISDGNRSGRRTDTQYF

v_gene: TRBV7-9
j_gene: TRBJ2-7
d_gene: TRBD2
CDR3nt: TGTGCCAGCAGCCCATTGGGACTAGCGGGAACATACGACGAGCAGTACTTC
CDR3aa: CASSPLGLAGTYDEQYF

v_gene: TRBV7-8
j_gene: TRBJ2-1
d_gene: TRBD2
CDR3nt: TGTGCCAGCAGCTTAGCCACTAGCGGGAGAGGATTGGTCTACAATGAGCAGTTCTTC
CDR3aa: CASSLATSGRGLVYNEQFF

v_gene: TRBV5-8
j_gene: TRBJ1-5
d_gene: -
CDR3nt: TGTGCCAGCAGCCAGGGGTTCAGCAATCAGCCCCAGCATTTT
CDR3aa: CASSQGFSNQPQHF

v_gene: TRBV21-1
j_gene: TRBJ1-2
d_gene: -
CDR3nt: TGTGCCAGCAGCAAAAAAAGGGGCCGGGAGACTAACTATGGCTACACCTTC
CDR3aa: CASSKKRGRETNYGYTF

v_gene: TRBV6-5
j_gene: TRBJ2-5
d_gene: TRBD2
CDR3nt: TGTGCCAGCAGGGGGGGGACTAGCGGCCAAGAGACCCAGTACTTC
CDR3aa: CASRGGTSGQETQYF

v_gene: TRBV7-3
j_gene: TRBJ1-1
d_gene: -
CDR3nt: TGTGCCAGCAGCTTAAATGGCAGGGGGAACACTGAAGCTTTCTTT
CDR3aa: CASSLNGRGNTEAFF

v_gene: TRBV7-2
j_gene: TRBJ2-5
d_gene: TRBD2
CDR3nt: TGTGCCAGCAGCTTAGGAGCGGGGCCGGAGACCCAGTACTTC
CDR3aa: CASSLGAGPETQYF

v_gene: TRBV5-5
j_gene: TRBJ1-5
d_gene: TRBD1
CDR3nt: TGTGCCAGCACCTTCGGACAGGGAGGACAACCCCAGCATTTT
CDR3aa: CASTFGQGGQPQHF

v_gene: TRBV19
j_gene: TRBJ1-1
d_gene: TRBD1
CDR3nt: TGTGCCAGTACGAGAGGGGGCCTCACTGAAGCTTTCTTT
CDR3aa: CASTRGGLTEAFF

v_gene: TRBV10-3
j_gene: TRBJ2-1
d_gene: -
CDR3nt: TGTGCCATCAGTGAGTCTCCCGTTGAGCAGTTCTTC
CDR3aa: CAISESPVEQFF

v_gene: TRBV7-9
j_gene: TRBJ1-2
d_gene: -
CDR3nt: TGTGCCAGCAGCTTAGATGCAGGCGAGAACTATGGCTACACCTTC
CDR3aa: CASSLDAGENYGYTF

v_gene: TRBV28
j_gene: TRBJ1-2
d_gene: TRBD1
CDR3nt: TGTGCCAGCAGTCCCCTAGGGACCGGGACAGGGGCCGACTATGGCTACACCTTC
CDR3aa: CASSPLGTGTGADYGYTF